Below, 16 T cell receptor beta chains from the same sample are listed, as sequenced in a study of blood T cells in healthy people across ages. Together with a sample-barcoded 5' primer, a J-beta primer mix was included in a second PCR lasting about 7 to 12 cycles. TCRdb used MiXCR to reprocess the 5' RACE reads, holding one entry per CDR3 protein. Among 850,000 to 1,300,000 distinct CDR3 sequences listed, more than 35% were seen once. Sequenced: blood. The receptors derive from a woman aged 55 to 70 in good health.

The V call is TRBV20-1, the J call TRBJ1-4; the D gene is possibly TRBD1 (5 bases). Looked up from germline, CDR1 is DFQATT and CDR2 is SNEGSKA (reference sequence). The V end lost 6 bases, the J end lost 0 bases, and 11 bases lay between the germline ends. The length of the CDR3 is 14 residues. Here the CDR3 reads CSAGQLATNEKLFF. The CDR3 DNA is TGCAGTGCAGGACAACTCGCAACTAATGAAAAACTGTTTTTT.

The chain has TRBV9 and TRBJ2-1, with D possibly being TRBD2 (5 bases). This CDR3 region has 15 residues. The germline gives CDR1 SGDLS, CDR2 YYNGEE. The V end lost 2 bases, the J end lost 2 bases, and 11 bases lay between the germline ends. This chain's CDR3 is CASSVKWETYNEQFF. DNA of the CDR3: TGTGCCAGCAGCGTCAAGTGGGAGACCTACAATGAGCAGTTCTTC.

This clonotype was observed a few times. CDR3 bases: TGCGCCAGCAGTGAAAGGGGGAGCACCGGGGAGCTGTTTTTT. As protein: CASSERGSTGELFF. This chain joins TRBV10-2 and TRBJ2-2; the D gene is possibly TRBD1 (6 bases). The length of the CDR3 is 14 residues. Trimming pared 3 bases from V and 4 bases from J, leaving 9 bases between. Germline CDR1 WSHSY, CDR2 SAAADI.

The table lists this clonotype with a few counts. V usage is TRBV5-1 and J usage is TRBJ2-7; 13 positions match TRBD2. The V gene's germline CDR1 is SGHRS and CDR2 YFSETQ. The CDR3 contains 18 residues. The trim removed 4 bases at V and 0 bases at J, leaving 10 bases unmatched. In DNA, the CDR3 is TGCGCCAGCAGCCTATGGACTAGCGGGAGTGCTATCTCCTACGAGCAGTACTTC. Translated, it gives CASSLWTSGSAISYEQYF.

This clonotype was found a few times. The chain employs TRBV27 and TRBJ2-3; D is undetermined. The CDR3 covers 15 residues. The V gene's germline CDR1 is MNHEY and CDR2 SMNVEV (reference sequence). Trimming removed 3 bases at V and 2 bases at J, with 12 bases between. This CDR3 is CASSFRRKPTDTQYF. The DNA for the CDR3 is TGTGCCAGCAGTTTCCGACGAAAACCCACAGATACGCAGTATTTT.

The table lists this clonotype with a few counts. The chain employs TRBV27 and TRBJ2-5; TRBD1 aligns across 7 bases. J lost 6 bases, V lost 5 bases, and 9 bases had no gene match. CDR3 size: 14 residues. From germline, CDR1 is MNHEY and CDR2 SMNVEV (reference sequence). CDR3 loop: CASSPPGQSKTQYF. The DNA for the CDR3 is TGTGCCAGCAGTCCCCCGGGACAGTCGAAGACCCAGTACTTC.

This clonotype is a singleton in its sample. The chain carries TRBV4-1 and TRBJ2-3, with 8 bases that match TRBD2. V trimming: 1 base; J trimming: 4 bases; junction bases outside the gene matches: 7. The CDR3 spans 16 residues. Germline V gene lookup returns CDR1 MGHRA and CDR2 YSYEKL. The CDR3 reads CASSQVPRLAPDTQYF. The CDR3 DNA reads TGCGCCAGCAGCCAAGTACCGAGACTAGCGCCAGATACGCAGTATTTT.

This sequence joins TRBV7-9 and TRBJ1-1; D is ambiguous. V dropped 3 bases and J dropped 3 bases, with 11 bases sitting between them. Germline values: CDR1 SEHNR, CDR2 FQNEAQ (reference sequence). This CDR3 comprises 14 residues. The CDR3 sequence is CASSFAGTHTEAFF. The DNA for the CDR3 is TGTGCCAGCAGCTTCGCGGGCACGCACACTGAAGCTTTCTTT.

This sequence joins TRBV6-5 and TRBJ2-5; 7 bases are shared with TRBD1. V shed 2 bases, J shed 5 bases, and the junction held 2 bases outside the gene matches. In germline, CDR1 is MNHEY, CDR2 SVGAGI. The CDR3 is 13 residues long. CDR3 in DNA: TGTGCCAGCAGTTACAGGGGGCTGGAGACCCAGTACTTC. It encodes CASSYRGLETQYF.

Here the CDR3 reads CASSFTGATNQPQHF. CDR3 DNA: TGTGCCAGCAGCTTTACTGGGGCGACCAATCAGCCCCAGCATTTT. The chain combines TRBV7-2 with TRBJ1-5; tentative D call: TRBD1 (5 bases). V lost 3 bases, J lost 3 bases, and 12 bases lay in between. Germline V lookup: CDR1 SGHTA, CDR2 FQGNSA. The CDR3 consists of 15 residues.

In this sample, this clonotype turned up a few times. The chain combines TRBV6-5 with TRBJ2-3; 11 nucleotides agree with TRBD1. CDR3 length equals 16 residues. Germline assignment: CDR1 MNHEY and CDR2 SVGAGI. With 1 base clipped from V and 4 bases from J, the junction kept 4 bases outside the gene matches. CDR3 sequence: CASSYWRTGGPDTQYF. In nucleotides, the CDR3 is TGTGCCAGCAGTTACTGGAGGACAGGGGGCCCAGATACGCAGTATTTT.

This chain uses TRBV30 with TRBJ2-3, with 8 bases aligning to TRBD2. V lost 7 bases to trimming and J lost 8 bases; unmatched junction nucleotides: 14. Germline V gives CDR1 GTSNPN, CDR2 SVGIG (reference sequence). This CDR3 has 14 residues. CDR3 sequence reads: CAYSGTSRSATQYF. The CDR3 nucleotides are TGTGCCTACTCAGGGACTAGTAGGTCAGCTACGCAGTATTTT.

This clonotype was seen only a few times. V is TRBV12-3 or TRBV12-4 and J is TRBJ2-3; 7 nucleotides match TRBD2. The CDR3 runs 14 residues. V trimming: 4 bases; J trimming: 6 bases; junction bases outside the gene matches: 7. CDR3 region: CASSWEGLADTQYF. The DNA of the CDR3 is TGTGCCAGCAGTTGGGAGGGTCTGGCTGATACGCAGTATTTT.

The V gene is TRBV20-1, the J gene TRBJ2-5; 8 bases match TRBD2. This CDR3 region has 14 residues. Germline CDR1 is DFQATT and CDR2 is SNEGSKA (reference sequence). Germline trimming cut 4 bases from V and 2 bases from J; bases unmatched to any gene: 6. The CDR3 nucleotides are TGCAGTGCTATCCCATTAGCGGGACAAGAGACCCAGTACTTC. Translating it yields CSAIPLAGQETQYF.

Many counts were recorded for this clonotype. V gene TRBV6-5 combines with J gene TRBJ2-5; 8 bases agree with TRBD2. Unmatched junction bases numbered 4, after V lost 2 bases and J lost 2 bases. Germline values: CDR1 MNHEY, CDR2 SVGAGI. The CDR3 covers 15 residues. In nucleotides, the CDR3 is TGTGCCAGCAGTTACGGTAGCGGGAATCAAGAGACCCAGTACTTC. Translated: CASSYGSGNQETQYF.

The V gene is TRBV5-1, the J gene TRBJ2-5, with D perhaps matching TRBD1 (6 bases). The DNA end favors TRBJ2-7, so the J call may be wrong. Germline CDR1 is SGHRS and CDR2 is YFSETQ. This CDR3 contains 14 residues. CDR3 sequence: CASSIRPWGHEQYF. CDR3 in DNA: TGCGCCAGCAGTATACGGCCTTGGGGGCACGAGCAGTACTTC.